The sequence of this T cell receptor beta chain was determined in a study of blood T cell repertoires in COVID-19. Overall study: The United States, Italy and Spain were the sources of the acute and convalescent COVID-19 samples.

Donors were grouped by their self-reported clinical history. This clone was recorded only once. Germline V gene lookup returns CDR1 SGHRS and CDR2 YFSETQ. The V gene lost 0 bases and the J gene lost 2 bases, with 7 bases spanning the gap. The CDR3 has 14 residues. TCRdb's table, derived via immunoSEQ multiplex PCR, lists solely in-frame clones and lacks some. The sample includes approximately 230,000 clones, 90% to 95% seen only once; the top ten take 1.5% to 2%. Sequenced material: PBMCs or T cells enriched from blood (not recorded which). The clonotype originates from a woman under 30 who had recovered from COVID-19. This chain links TRBV5-1 with TRBJ2-3; D perhaps matches TRBD1 (6 bases). CDR3 coding DNA: TGCGCCAGCAGCTTGGGGGGGCCCACAGATACGCAGTATTTT. It encodes CASSLGGPTDTQYF.